A single sample gave rise to the 5 T cell receptor beta chains below, sequenced in a study of cytomegalovirus exposure and HLA in healthy donors. The PCR contained 60 Vbeta and 13 Jbeta primers. Sequencing was performed with immunoSEQ multiplex PCR; in TCRdb, only in-frame clones are kept and a portion is missing. The sample contains 150,000 to 200,000 clones, about four fifths of which appear only once. The sequencing sample was made of PBMCs. Receptors originate from a woman aged 45-65 years in good health and CMV-seronegative.

The J gene is TRBJ1-1, the V gene TRBV19, with D uncertain. Trimming took off 2 bases at V and 4 bases at J, with 14 bases between the two ends. The CDR3 has 15 amino acids. Germline CDR1 reads LNHDA; CDR2 reads SQIVND (reference sequence). The CDR3 DNA follows: TGTGCCAGTAGTATACTGGGGTTGCGGGTCACTGAAGCTTTCTTT. Translated, it gives CASSILGLRVTEAFF.

The rearrangement uses TRBV2 and TRBJ1-2, with 9 nucleotides matching TRBD1. The V segment lost 7 bases and the J segment 5 bases; nucleotides outside the gene matches: 17. CDR1 is SNHLY, CDR2 FYNNEI, per germline. CDR3 length: 17 residues. The CDR3 sequence: CASTRSKDRGDLYGYTF. CDR3 coding DNA: TGTGCCAGCACCCGATCCAAGGACAGGGGAGATCTGTATGGCTACACCTTC.

This chain joins TRBV30 and TRBJ1-5; D is uncertain. The germline gives CDR1 GTSNPN, CDR2 SVGIG (reference sequence). V was pared by 0 bases and J by 12 bases, with 15 bases between. The CDR3 contains 13 residues. Written as DNA, the CDR3 is TGTGCCTGGAGTGTCCCCGGACTGTTCGGCCAGCATTTT. The encoded protein is CAWSVPGLFGQHF.

The V gene is TRBV28, the J gene TRBJ1-1; 7 nucleotides line up with TRBD1. V lost 6 bases and J lost 8; bases outside the gene matches: 12. This CDR3 region has 14 residues. The germline CDR1 and CDR2 sequences are MDHEN and SYDVKM. CDR3 amino acids: CASSWYGDRTEAFF. For the CDR3, the DNA is TGTGCCAGCAGCTGGTACGGGGACAGAACCGAAGCTTTCTTT. Variable domain in full (rest from reference TRBV28 and TRBJ1-1): DVKVTQSSRYLVKRTGEKVFLECVQDMDHENMFWYRQDPGLGLRLIYFSYDVKMKEKGDIPEGYSVSREKKERFSLILESASTNQTSMYLCASSWYGDRTEAFFGQGTRLTVV.

This CDR3 reads CASSYHRLSYNEQFF. The CDR3, as DNA: TGTGCCAGCAGTTACCATCGACTTTCCTACAATGAGCAGTTCTTC. This chain joins TRBV6-5 and TRBJ2-1; D uncertain. CDR3 length: 15 amino acids. In germline, CDR1 is MNHEY, CDR2 SVGAGI. V was shortened by 2 bases and J by 1 base, with 9 bases between the two germline ends.